The TCR beta chain under discussion was sequenced for a study of response to subunit inactivated influenza vaccine. TCRdb called the RT-PCR reads again in MiXCR, with one record for every CDR3 protein. The data contain hundreds of thousands of distinct CDR3 sequences, 14% of them singletons. Trimming took off 0 bases at V and 2 bases at J, with 5 bases between the two ends. The CDR3 is made up of 12 amino acids. Germline V CDR1 and CDR2: DFQATT, SNEGSKA (reference sequence). The sample here was PBMCs from blood, taken 14 days before vaccination. The chain has TRBV20-1 and TRBJ2-7; D call uncertain. The TCR originated in a man in his fifties who received an inactivated influenza vaccine. CDR3 residues: CSARESAYEQYF. The CDR3 DNA reads TGCAGTGCTAGAGAGTCCGCCTACGAGCAGTACTTC.